Presented here are 6 T cell receptor beta chains from one specimen sequenced in a study of T cell repertoires in cytomegalovirus infection (dated by TCRdb to between 2019 and 2020). Sequencing used an Illumina HiSeq 1500. Using fastp trimming at Q25 and MiXCR clonotype assembly, TCRdb reanalyzed the public sequencing data and kept in-frame beta chains. One record per CDR3 amino acid sequence lists the most common genes and DNA. This sample holds around 530,000 distinct CDR3 sequences; about 17% were observed only once. The ten largest clones take up roughly 25% of the sample. Input material: CD8+ T cells from PBMCs. The receptors here all came from a human donor in good health (CMV status not recorded). Some clones in this sample may be carry-over from other donors' samples.

This clonotype was counted at least ten times. The rearrangement uses TRBV7-9 and TRBJ2-7, with 9 bases matching TRBD1. There are 15 residues in the CDR3. After removal of 5 bases from V and 4 bases from J, the junction contained 9 bases not matched to a gene. Germline V gene data show CDR1 as SEHNR and CDR2 as FQNEAQ (reference sequence). DNA of the CDR3: TGTGCCAGCAGCAACCGGGACAGGGAAAAGTACGAGCAGTACTTC. It yields the protein CASSNRDREKYEQYF.

Only a few counts were recorded for this clonotype. The rearrangement uses TRBV6-5 and TRBJ2-2; D call uncertain. The germline V and J ends were trimmed by 2 bases and 11 bases, with 9 bases remaining between them. The V gene's germline CDR1 is MNHEY and CDR2 SVGAGI. This CDR3 has 12 amino acids. CDR3 in amino acids: CASSYDWTELFF. The CDR3 coding sequence is TGTGCCAGCAGTTACGATTGGACCGAGCTGTTTTTT.

This clonotype appeared a single time. V is TRBV2 and J is TRBJ1-5; D remains ambiguous. V was trimmed by 3 bases and J by 1 base, leaving 10 bases between them. This CDR3 has 15 amino acids. Germline values: CDR1 SNHLY, CDR2 FYNNEI. In nucleotides, the CDR3 is TGTGCCAGCAGTGAGGGAGGGTCCAGCAATCAGCCCCAGCATTTT. This gives the protein CASSEGGSSNQPQHF.

This chain joins TRBV9 and TRBJ1-1, with D perhaps TRBD1 (5 bases). The CDR3 consists of 14 residues. In germline, CDR1 is SGDLS, CDR2 YYNGEE. Trimming removed 0 bases at V and 8 bases at J, with 14 bases between. CDR3: CASSVVGGGAEAFF. The DNA of the CDR3 is TGTGCCAGCAGCGTAGTCGGCGGGGGAGCCGAAGCTTTCTTT.

The chain combines TRBV12-3 or TRBV12-4 with TRBJ1-1; tentative D call: TRBD1 (5 bases). V was trimmed by 2 bases and J by 4 bases, leaving 20 bases between them. The CDR3 covers 17 residues. The CDR3 here is CASSLSNSHWGSTEAFF. CDR3 coding DNA: TGTGCCAGCAGTTTAAGTAACAGTCATTGGGGCAGCACTGAAGCTTTCTTT.

This sequence joins TRBV24-1 and TRBJ1-5, with 8 bases aligning to TRBD1. V shed 2 bases, J shed 1 base, and the junction held 3 bases outside the gene matches. The germline V gene encodes CDR1 KGHDR and CDR2 SFDVKD. This CDR3 region has 16 residues. The CDR3 region is CATSDSDRGSNQPQHF. The CDR3, as DNA: TGTGCCACCAGTGATTCTGACAGGGGAAGCAATCAGCCCCAGCATTTT.